A single sample gave rise to the 12 T cell receptor beta chains below, sequenced in a study of control samples from healthy donors and cancer patients. Method: immunoSEQ multiplex PCR; TCRdb's copy keeps in-frame clones and lacks some. Counted here are around 250,000 clones, roughly 80% occurring once; the ten biggest clones make up 13%. Sequencing used PBMCs. The receptor source for this set is a woman aged 55-70 years with lung cancer.

This clone appeared a few times. The gene calls are TRBV7-6 and TRBJ2-1; 8 bases agree with TRBD1. CDR1 is SGHVS and CDR2 is FNYEAQ in the germline V gene. This CDR3 comprises 15 residues. Unmatched junction bases numbered 10, after V lost 3 bases and J lost 9 bases. CDR3 nucleotide sequence: TGTGCCAGCAGCTTGTTGGACAGGGTAGTGGGTGAGCAGTTCTTC. Translation: CASSLLDRVVGEQFF.

The chain carries TRBV19 and TRBJ1-6; 11 bases fit TRBD1. Germline values: CDR1 LNHDA, CDR2 SQIVND (reference sequence). The CDR3 consists of 14 residues. Trimming took 6 bases from V and 9 from J; bases not matched to a gene: 4. This chain's CDR3 is CASRDRGLGSPLHF. The CDR3, as DNA: TGTGCCAGTAGGGACAGGGGGCTTGGTTCACCCCTCCACTTT.

The chain carries TRBV4-2 and TRBJ2-6; maybe TRBD2 (5 bases). CDR3 length: 18 amino acids. Between the trimmed V and J ends, which lost 3 bases and 3 bases, there was a span of 18 bases. Germline V CDR1 and CDR2: LGHNA, YNFKEQ. This CDR3 reads CASSQGIGEGSGANVLTF. CDR3 DNA: TGTGCCAGCAGCCAGGGAATTGGGGAAGGGAGTGGGGCCAACGTCCTGACTTTC.

The J gene is TRBJ2-1, the V gene TRBV7-2; 7 bases align to TRBD2. CDR1 is SGHTA and CDR2 is FQGNSA in the germline V gene. The CDR3 runs 13 residues. V was pared by 5 bases and J by 8 bases, with 6 bases of the junction left unmatched. The CDR3 reads CASSNRDYYEQFF. CDR3 DNA sequence: TGTGCCAGCAGCAACCGGGACTATTATGAGCAGTTCTTC.

The V gene is TRBV19, the J gene TRBJ1-1; D uncertain. The germline V gene has CDR1 LNHDA and CDR2 SQIVND (reference sequence). Between the trimmed V and J ends, which lost 4 bases and 4 bases, there was a span of 10 bases. This CDR3 region has 13 residues. CDR3 DNA: TGTGCCAGTAGTAGGAGGGAGTCCACTGAAGCTTTCTTT. Its protein is CASSRRESTEAFF.

The CDR3 DNA reads TGCGCCAGCAGCCAAGTTGCGGAACAGGTAAAGACTGAAGCTTTCTTT. The encoded protein is CASSQVAEQVKTEAFF. The chain has TRBV4-1 and TRBJ1-1; perhaps TRBD1 as D (5 bases). CDR1 is MGHRA and CDR2 is YSYEKL in the germline V gene. Trimming removed 1 base from V and 5 bases from J, with 17 bases in between. The CDR3 length is 16 residues.

The V gene is TRBV7-9, the J gene TRBJ2-6; tentatively, D is TRBD1 or TRBD2 (5 bases each). V dropped 1 base and J dropped 2 bases, with 9 bases sitting between them. The CDR3 is made up of 16 amino acids. The germline CDR1 and CDR2 sequences are SEHNR and FQNEAQ (reference sequence). The DNA of the CDR3 is TGTGCCAGCAGCTTAGGTCCGGGACCTGGGGCCAACGTCCTGACTTTC. This translates into CASSLGPGPGANVLTF. The complete variable domain, with remaining parts taken from reference TRBV7-9 and TRBJ2-6, reads DTGVSQNPRHKITKRGQNVTFRCDPISEHNRLYWYRQTLGQGPEFLTYFQNEAQLEKSRLLSDRFSAERPKGSFSTLEIQRTEQGDSAMYLCASSLGPGPGANVLTFGAGSRLTVL.

This clone was counted a few times. The V call is TRBV2, the J call TRBJ2-1; 7 bases are a match to TRBD1. Germline V gives CDR1 SNHLY, CDR2 FYNNEI. J lost 6 bases, V lost 1 base, and 3 bases had no gene match. The CDR3 length is 14 residues. The chain's CDR3 is CASSEGQGFNEQFF. CDR3 sequence (DNA): TGTGCCAGCAGTGAAGGACAGGGTTTCAATGAGCAGTTCTTC.

The chain combines TRBV27 with TRBJ2-5; D gene uncertain. This CDR3 has 14 amino acids. With 0 bases removed from V and 2 bases from J, the gap between germline ends came to 7 bases. CDR1 is MNHEY and CDR2 is SMNVEV in the germline V gene (reference sequence). Here the CDR3 reads CASSLSGNQETQYF. CDR3 coding DNA: TGTGCCAGCAGTTTATCGGGCAATCAAGAGACCCAGTACTTC.

The chain joins TRBV11-2 to TRBJ1-1; D uncertain. Per the germline V gene, CDR1 is SGHAT and CDR2 is FQNNGV. The length of the CDR3 is 13 residues. V lost 1 base and J 3 bases, leaving 6 bases between the germline ends. The DNA for the CDR3 is TGTGCCAGCAGCTTAGTACAGTACACTGAAGCTTTCTTT. It codes for CASSLVQYTEAFF.

CDR3 bases: TGCGCCAGCAACTCGGATGGGGCTAACACTGAAGCTTTCTTT. Amino acids: CASNSDGANTEAFF. The gene calls are TRBV5-1 and TRBJ1-1, with D perhaps TRBD1 (5 bases). The CDR3 totals 14 residues. The germline V gene has CDR1 SGHRS and CDR2 YFSETQ. V lost 6 bases to trimming and J lost 2 bases, with 14 bases between them. Full variable domain (rest looked up from reference TRBV5-1 and TRBJ1-1): KAGVTQTPRYLIKTRGQQVTLSCSPISGHRSVSWYQQTPGQGLQFLFEYFSETQRNKGNFPGRFSGRQFSNSRSEMNVSTLELGDSALYLCASNSDGANTEAFFGQGTRLTVV.

The chain carries TRBV5-6 and TRBJ2-1; no firm D call. V shed 0 bases and J shed 9 bases, with 22 bases lying between them. Germline V gene data show CDR1 as SGHDT and CDR2 as YYEEEE. The CDR3 length is 17 residues. The CDR3 spells CASSLAGRGARSGEQFF. CDR3 bases: TGTGCCAGCAGCTTGGCCGGCCGAGGAGCCCGGTCAGGTGAGCAGTTCTTC.